Below are 10 T cell receptor beta chains sequenced from a single sample in a study of T cell responses to AZD1222 COVID-19 vaccine. Using immunoSEQ multiplex PCR, the repertoire was profiled, and TCRdb retains in-frame clones only, with some absent. The sample carries about 140,000 clones, roughly nine tenths recorded once. The specimen was peripheral blood, collected on day 0 of AZD1222 vaccination. The source is an adult in good health.

Comment on this clone: Other nucleotide sequences in the sample specify the same CDR3. The chain recombines TRBV19 with TRBJ2-7; D gene ambiguous. Per germline, CDR1 LNHDA and CDR2 SQIVND (reference sequence). V was cut by 5 bases and J by 0 bases, with 2 bases left in between. The CDR3 extends over 11 amino acids. The CDR3 nucleotides are TGTGCCAGTAGTTCCTCCTACGAGCAGTACTTC. Residues: CASSSSYEQYF.

The chain joins TRBV18 to TRBJ2-4; the match to TRBD1 covers 10 bases. The CDR3 is made up of 16 amino acids. From germline, CDR1 is KGHSH and CDR2 LQKENI. V trimming: 3 bases; J trimming: 1 base; junction bases outside the gene matches: 3. CDR3 in amino acids: CASSPGQGFAKNIQYF. Written as DNA, the CDR3 is TGTGCCAGCTCACCGGGACAGGGGTTCGCCAAAAACATTCAGTACTTC. Filled out from reference TRBV18 and TRBJ2-4, the complete variable domain reads NAGVMQNPRHLVRRRGQEARLRCSPMKGHSHVYWYRQLPEEGLKFMVYLQKENIIDESGMPKERFSAEFPKEGPSILRIQQVVRGDSAAYFCASSPGQGFAKNIQYFGAGTRLSVL.

The V gene is TRBV20-1, the J gene TRBJ2-1; D not certain. The CDR3 has 11 residues. Germline loops: CDR1 DFQATT, CDR2 SNEGSKA (reference sequence). The V and J ends lost 6 bases and 7 bases respectively, with 10 bases between them. For the CDR3, the DNA is TGCAGTGCGCCTCGTGGGAATGAGCAGTTCTTC. This gives the protein CSAPRGNEQFF.

This clone was observed once. This chain connects TRBV27 to TRBJ1-5, with D unclear. This CDR3 contains 12 residues. V was cut by 3 bases and J by 3 bases, with 3 bases left in between. The germline V gene has CDR1 MNHEY and CDR2 SMNVEV (reference sequence). The CDR3 loop is CASSFLNQPQHF. CDR3 nucleotides: TGTGCCAGCAGTTTCCTCAATCAGCCCCAGCATTTT.

The chain joins TRBV5-4 to TRBJ2-2; no definite D call. Germline loops: CDR1 SGHNT, CDR2 YYREEE (reference sequence). Trimming removed 4 bases from V and 2 bases from J, with 12 bases in between. The CDR3 sequence is 15 residues long. CDR3 coding DNA: TGTGCCAGCAGCCTGTGGTTCGGAAACACCGGGGAGCTGTTTTTT. Translated, it gives CASSLWFGNTGELFF.

V and J are TRBV4-1 and TRBJ1-5; no reliable D call. Per germline, CDR1 MGHRA and CDR2 YSYEKL. Trimming shortened V by 1 base and J by 0 bases, and 10 bases separated the two germline ends. The CDR3 spans 16 residues. In DNA, the CDR3 is TGCGCCAGCAGCCAAGTAACACCTTATAGCAATCAGCCCCAGCATTTT. Translated: CASSQVTPYSNQPQHF.

The chain carries TRBV2 and TRBJ2-5, with 8 nucleotides matching TRBD1. Germline V lookup: CDR1 SNHLY, CDR2 FYNNEI. The CDR3 contains 15 residues. J lost 5 bases, V lost 3 bases, and 8 bases had no gene match. CDR3 in amino acids: CASSENWTGRETQYF. In nucleotides, the CDR3 is TGTGCCAGCAGTGAGAACTGGACAGGGCGGGAGACCCAGTACTTC.

This clone was detected once. This chain connects TRBV5-8 to TRBJ1-5, with D uncertain. The CDR3 contains 16 residues. Deletions cut 2 bases from V and 2 bases from J, with 14 bases between. Germline V gives CDR1 SGHTS, CDR2 YDEGEE. CDR3 sequence (DNA): TGTGCCAGCAGCTTAGGGTCCCCGTACGGCAATCAGCCCCAGCATTTT. Translating it yields CASSLGSPYGNQPQHF.

This chain uses TRBV13 with TRBJ1-3; a weak D match, TRBD1 (6 bases). The CDR3 runs 16 residues. The V and J ends lost 0 bases and 3 bases respectively, with 12 bases between them. The germline gives CDR1 PRHDT, CDR2 FYEKMQ (reference sequence). CDR3 amino acids: CASSLGRGRFGNTIYF. Written as DNA, the CDR3 is TGTGCCAGCAGCTTAGGCAGGGGCAGGTTTGGAAACACCATATATTTT.

This chain links TRBV4-2 with TRBJ1-1; D not resolved. The CDR3 is made up of 14 amino acids. Germline values: CDR1 LGHNA, CDR2 YNFKEQ. V lost 0 bases, J lost 3 bases, and 8 bases lay in between. The CDR3 DNA follows: TGTGCCAGCAGCCAAGACGGAAGGGACACTGAAGCTTTCTTT. Amino acids: CASSQDGRDTEAFF.